The 19 T cell receptor beta chains in this list originate from one sample, sequenced in a study of cytomegalovirus exposure and HLA in healthy donors. The study ran its PCR with 60 Vbeta and 13 Jbeta primers. Data came from immunoSEQ multiplex PCR; TCRdb stores just in-frame clones and leaves some out. The sample lists 130,000 to 150,000 clones; roughly 73% were seen once. The sample was PBMCs. The receptors shown here come from a woman between 18 and 29 years old in good health and CMV-seronegative.

This clone was seen a few times. The gene calls are TRBV4-1 and TRBJ1-2, with 8 bases lining up with TRBD1. The ends lost 4 bases at V and 2 bases at J; junction bases unmatched: 6. The CDR3 length is 15 residues. Germline V gene data show CDR1 as MGHRA and CDR2 as YSYEKL. This CDR3 reads CASSPGQELNYGYTF. CDR3 sequence (DNA): TGCGCCAGCAGCCCGGGACAGGAATTAAACTATGGCTACACCTTC.

This chain uses TRBV6-5 with TRBJ2-5; D is perhaps TRBD1 (5 bases). The end of the DNA fits TRBJ2-7 better, so the J call may be wrong. The CDR3 has 14 amino acids. Per the germline V gene, CDR1 is MNHEY and CDR2 is SVGAGI. The CDR3 loop reads CASRKQENTYEQYF. CDR3 nucleotide sequence: TGTGCCAGCAGGAAACAGGAAAATACCTACGAGCAGTACTTC.

The CDR3 nucleotides read TGTGCCAGCAGCTACAGGGGCGTCTATGGCTACACCTTC. Its protein product is CASSYRGVYGYTF. The rearrangement joins TRBV7-2 to TRBJ1-2, with 7 bases fitting TRBD1. This CDR3 is built from 13 residues. Germline CDR1 and CDR2: SGHTA and FQGNSA. V lost 4 bases and J lost 4; bases outside the gene matches: 3.

This clone was detected only once. The V call is TRBV7-2, the J call TRBJ1-4; 8 bases agree with TRBD1. Germline V gene sequence: CDR1 SGHTA, CDR2 FQGNSA. Trimming cost V 10 bases and J 8 bases; bases outside gene matches: 15. The length of the CDR3 is 15 residues. The CDR3 loop reads CATRGPTGLAEKLFF. Here the CDR3 DNA reads TGTGCCACCAGGGGGCCGACAGGGCTGGCAGAAAAACTGTTTTTT.

J is TRBJ1-2 and V is TRBV25-1; 7 nucleotides line up with TRBD1. This CDR3 spans 14 amino acids. Looked up from germline, CDR1 is MGHDK and CDR2 is SYGVNS. Trimming cost V 6 bases and J 4 bases; bases outside gene matches: 8. The CDR3 DNA sequence: TGTGCCAGCAGCTCAGGGGGACAGACCTATGGCTACACCTTC. Translated, it gives CASSSGGQTYGYTF.

This clone was seen only a few times. This chain links TRBV5-6 with TRBJ2-5, with a weak D call TRBD1 (5 bases). V was clipped by 3 bases and J by 5 bases, with 11 bases between them. This CDR3 is built from 13 residues. From germline, CDR1 is SGHDT and CDR2 YYEEEE. This CDR3 is CASSSRQTETQYF. As DNA, the CDR3 is TGTGCCAGCAGCTCCCGACAGACGGAGACCCAGTACTTC.

The chain combines TRBV4-1 with TRBJ2-1, with 8 positions matching TRBD2. Germline-derived CDR1 and CDR2 are MGHRA and YSYEKL. CDR3 size: 16 residues. V gave up 1 base and J gave up 7 bases; unmatched junction bases: 9. CDR3 sequence reads: CASSQVGRAGDNEQFF. The CDR3 DNA follows: TGCGCCAGCAGCCAAGTTGGGAGAGCGGGGGATAATGAGCAGTTCTTC.

V and J are TRBV6-5 and TRBJ2-7; D is perhaps TRBD2 (6 bases). Germline V gives CDR1 MNHEY, CDR2 SVGAGI. V shed 5 bases and J shed 3 bases, with 11 bases lying between them. The CDR3 covers 13 residues. For the CDR3, the DNA is TGTGCCAGCAGTGTGGGGGGAGTCTACGAGCAGTACTTC. Translated, it gives CASSVGGVYEQYF.

This clone was seen a handful of times. This rearrangement joins TRBV7-9 to TRBJ2-5; 9 bases match TRBD2. J gave up 2 bases and V 5 bases, and 6 bases lay outside the gene matches. Germline CDR1 is SEHNR and CDR2 is FQNEAQ (reference sequence). The CDR3 loop spans 15 amino acids. The CDR3 bases are TGTGCCAGCAGCGAGACGGGACTAGCTCAAGAGACCCAGTACTTC. Encoded protein: CASSETGLAQETQYF.

The chain employs TRBV7-2 and TRBJ2-2; D gene unclear. V was clipped by 5 bases and J by 6 bases, with 10 bases between them. This CDR3 spans 13 amino acids. Germline V CDR1 and CDR2: SGHTA, FQGNSA. CDR3 DNA: TGTGCCAGCAGCCCAGACATGGCCGGGGAGCTGTTTTTT. Protein: CASSPDMAGELFF.

The rearrangement joins TRBV6-5 to TRBJ2-1; TRBD1 is a possible D gene (6 bases). Germline V lookup: CDR1 MNHEY, CDR2 SVGAGI. Trimming removed 4 bases from V and 4 bases from J, with 17 bases in between. The CDR3 totals 16 residues. The CDR3 reads CASSSPRQAAYNEQFF. In nucleotides, the CDR3 is TGTGCCAGCAGTTCCCCACGACAGGCGGCATACAATGAGCAGTTCTTC.

This sequence joins TRBV5-6 and TRBJ2-5; 7 positions match TRBD1. J gave up 2 bases and V 4 bases, and 8 bases lay outside the gene matches. The CDR3 extends over 15 amino acids. CDR1 SGHDT and CDR2 YYEEEE come from the germline V gene. The CDR3, as DNA: TGTGCCAGCAGCCGACCCGGGACAGTTCAAGAGACCCAGTACTTC. This gives the protein CASSRPGTVQETQYF. The whole variable domain, filled in from reference TRBV5-6 and TRBJ2-5, reads DAGVTQSPTHLIKTRGQQVTLRCSPKSGHDTVSWYQQALGQGPQFIFQYYEEEERQRGNFPDRFSGHQFPNYSSELNVNALLLGDSALYLCASSRPGTVQETQYFGPGTRLLVL.

This sequence joins TRBV7-9 and TRBJ2-5; 7 bases match TRBD1. V shed 5 bases, J shed 5 bases, and the junction held 14 bases outside the gene matches. This CDR3 is built from 16 residues. The germline CDR1 and CDR2 sequences are SEHNR and FQNEAQ (reference sequence). This CDR3 reads CASSNYLDRAEETQYF. DNA of the CDR3: TGTGCCAGCAGCAACTACCTTGACAGGGCGGAGGAGACCCAGTACTTC.

The chain recombines TRBV19 with TRBJ1-5; 7 bases fit TRBD1. The germline V gene has CDR1 LNHDA and CDR2 SQIVND (reference sequence). V trimming: 6 bases; J trimming: 3 bases; junction bases outside the gene matches: 2. The CDR3 spans 13 residues. CDR3 coding DNA: TGTGCCAGTAGCGACAGGGACAATCAGCCCCAGCATTTT. This gives the protein CASSDRDNQPQHF.

This chain joins TRBV28 and TRBJ1-2, with D unclear. From germline, CDR1 is MDHEN and CDR2 SYDVKM. Deletions cut 5 bases from V and 1 base from J, with 5 bases between. The CDR3 length is 12 residues. CDR3 nucleotide sequence: TGTGCCAGCAGTCCGTTTAACTATGGCTACACCTTC. It translates to CASSPFNYGYTF.

This chain links TRBV19 with TRBJ2-3, with TRBD2 matching over 12 bases. Trimming cost V 5 bases and J 1 base; bases outside gene matches: 4. Germline values: CDR1 LNHDA, CDR2 SQIVND (reference sequence). This CDR3 has 16 amino acids. The CDR3 DNA is TGTGCCAGTAGTCCTCGACTAGCGGGAGGCACAGATACGCAGTATTTT. It translates to CASSPRLAGGTDTQYF. The full variable domain, rest sourced from reference TRBV19 and TRBJ2-3, is DGGITQSPKYLFRKEGQNVTLSCEQNLNHDAMYWYRQDPGQGLRLIYYSQIVNDFQKGDIAEGYSVSREKKESFPLTVTSAQKNPTAFYLCASSPRLAGGTDTQYFGPGTRLTVL.

The V gene is TRBV6-5, the J gene TRBJ2-1; TRBD2 is a possible D gene (6 bases). CDR3 length equals 14 residues. Germline V gene data show CDR1 as MNHEY and CDR2 as SVGAGI. V lost 4 bases and J lost 8, with 15 bases in between. The DNA of the CDR3 is TGTGCCAGCAGTTGCAAGGGACTCGGCTATGAGCAGTTCTTC. Its protein is CASSCKGLGYEQFF.

For this clone: Other nucleotide sequences from this sample produce the same CDR3. The V and J genes are TRBV5-1 and TRBJ1-4; TRBD1 is a possible D gene (5 bases). The germline gives CDR1 SGHRS, CDR2 YFSETQ. Deletions cut 0 bases from V and 5 bases from J, with 11 bases between. CDR3 length: 15 residues. CDR3 DNA sequence: TGCGCCAGCAGCTTGGTCGGGGGGGGGAATGAAAAACTGTTTTTT. It codes for CASSLVGGGNEKLFF.

Points on this clone: The sample contains more than one DNA sequence encoding this CDR3. The gene calls are TRBV18 and TRBJ1-1; the D gene is possibly TRBD1 (5 bases). Trimming shortened V by 3 bases and J by 5 bases, and 10 bases separated the two germline ends. Germline values: CDR1 KGHSH, CDR2 LQKENI. The CDR3 runs to 13 residues. Here the CDR3 reads CASSPQGDTEAFF. The CDR3 DNA reads TGTGCCAGCTCACCTCAAGGGGATACTGAAGCTTTCTTT.